These 13 T cell receptor beta chains were sequenced from one sample in a study of cytomegalovirus exposure and HLA in healthy donors. This PCR relied on a set of 60 Vbeta primers and 13 Jbeta primers. Generated by immunoSEQ multiplex PCR, the TCRdb table keeps only in-frame clones and is missing some. The specimen's table records some 71,000 clones. The sequenced material came from PBMCs. The receptor set was obtained from a woman aged 25 to 39 in good health and CMV-seronegative.

V and J are TRBV11-2 and TRBJ2-5; TRBD2 aligns across 8 bases. Trimming at V came to 0 bases and at J to 5 bases, leaving 8 bases not matched to a gene. Germline V gene lookup returns CDR1 SGHAT and CDR2 FQNNGV. The CDR3 sequence is 16 residues long. CDR3 residues: CASSLETGLETETQYF. CDR3 coding DNA: TGTGCCAGCAGCTTAGAAACGGGACTAGAAACGGAGACCCAGTACTTC.

The chain combines TRBV27 with TRBJ2-7; D may be TRBD1 (6 bases). Trimming removed 8 bases at V and 4 bases at J, with 21 bases between. The CDR3 spans 15 residues. The V gene's germline CDR1 is MNHEY and CDR2 SMNVEV (reference sequence). CDR3 coding DNA: TGTGCCAGCCGCACGGCCGAACAGGGACGTTACGAGCAGTACTTC. The encoded protein is CASRTAEQGRYEQYF.

This chain connects TRBV7-8 to TRBJ2-3; TRBD1 is a possible D gene (6 bases). V shed 4 bases and J shed 9 bases, with 11 bases lying between them. This CDR3 has 12 residues. Germline values: CDR1 SGHVS, CDR2 FQNEAQ. CDR3 loop: CASSSLGTTQYF. CDR3 in DNA: TGTGCCAGCAGCTCCCTTGGGACAACGCAGTATTTT.

V gene TRBV4-3 combines with J gene TRBJ2-1; a weak D match, TRBD2 (5 bases). Germline loops: CDR1 LGHNA, CDR2 YSLEER. Trimming cost V 4 bases and J 5 bases, with 15 bases left between them. The CDR3 has 15 amino acids. DNA for the CDR3: TGCGCCAGCAGCCCATCCCCTTCCGGGGACAATGAGCAGTTCTTC. Translated, it gives CASSPSPSGDNEQFF.

The chain employs TRBV6-1 and TRBJ2-1, with 8 positions matching TRBD2. V was clipped by 4 bases and J by 7 bases; unmatched bases: 9. This CDR3 spans 15 amino acids. From germline, CDR1 is MNHNS and CDR2 SASEGT. The CDR3 region is CASSVAGGGVNEQFF. CDR3 in DNA: TGTGCCAGCAGTGTTGCGGGAGGAGGGGTAAATGAGCAGTTCTTC.

V gene TRBV6-5 combines with J gene TRBJ2-7; D is unclear. Germline V gene sequence: CDR1 MNHEY, CDR2 SVGAGI. V was clipped by 7 bases and J by 3 bases, with 10 bases between them. This CDR3 contains 12 residues. CDR3 residues: CASNSGLYEQYF. The CDR3 nucleotides are TGTGCCAGCAACTCTGGGCTCTACGAGCAGTACTTC.

This chain joins TRBV30 and TRBJ2-1; D is perhaps TRBD2 (6 bases). Per germline, CDR1 GTSNPN and CDR2 SVGIG (reference sequence). CDR3 length equals 12 residues. Trimming removed 2 bases from V and 8 bases from J, with 10 bases in between. In DNA, the CDR3 is TGTGCCTGGAGTCCACTAGCCCATGAGCAGTTCTTC. Its translation: CAWSPLAHEQFF.

This chain links TRBV6-6 with TRBJ1-2; the D is unclear. The CDR3 runs 13 residues. The germline gives CDR1 MNHNY, CDR2 SVGAGI (reference sequence). V was pared by 5 bases and J by 0 bases, with 7 bases between. The CDR3 spells CASSPGANYGYTF. DNA of the CDR3: TGTGCCAGCAGTCCCGGGGCTAACTATGGCTACACCTTC.

The genes are TRBV6-5 and TRBJ2-1; the match to TRBD2 covers 12 bases. The CDR3 is made up of 15 amino acids. CDR1 is MNHEY, CDR2 SVGAGI, per germline. Trimming at V came to 4 bases and at J to 5 bases, leaving 3 bases not matched to a gene. The DNA of the CDR3 is TGTGCCAGCAGTTTACTAGCGGGAGGTAACAATGAGCAGTTCTTC. Translation gives CASSLLAGGNNEQFF.

The genes are TRBV19 and TRBJ1-1, with D tentatively TRBD1 (6 bases). V was clipped by 7 bases and J by 5 bases, with 11 bases between them. CDR1 LNHDA and CDR2 SQIVND come from the germline V gene (reference sequence). This CDR3 spans 12 amino acids. CDR3 in DNA: TGTGCCAGTAAGGCAGGGGCGACTGAAGCTTTCTTT. It encodes CASKAGATEAFF.

The V gene is TRBV28, the J gene TRBJ1-4; a possible D gene is TRBD1 (5 bases). This CDR3 is 15 amino acids long. Trimming removed 6 bases from V and 8 bases from J, with 19 bases in between. Germline V CDR1 and CDR2: MDHEN, SYDVKM. In nucleotides, the CDR3 is TGTGCCAGCAGACGAACAGGAAATATGGGAGAAAAACTGTTTTTT. This translates into CASRRTGNMGEKLFF.

V gene TRBV18 combines with J gene TRBJ2-1; 10 bases match TRBD1. J gave up 10 bases and V 3 bases, and 3 bases lay outside the gene matches. The germline gives CDR1 KGHSH, CDR2 LQKENI. The CDR3 extends over 13 amino acids. The CDR3 loop is CASSPWDRGEQFF. The DNA of the CDR3 is TGTGCCAGCTCACCTTGGGACAGGGGCGAGCAGTTCTTC.

V usage is TRBV7-3 and J usage is TRBJ1-1; D is possibly TRBD1 (5 bases). Germline values: CDR1 SGHTA, CDR2 FQGTGA. Trimming took 0 bases from V and 5 from J, leaving 10 bases between them. CDR3 length: 14 residues. The CDR3 reads CASSLTYGGTEAFF. In DNA, the CDR3 is TGTGCCAGCAGCTTAACGTACGGGGGAACTGAAGCTTTCTTT. Using reference TRBV7-3 and TRBJ1-1 for the parts outside the CDR3, the full variable domain is GAGVSQTPSNKVTEKGKYVELRCDPISGHTALYWYRQSLGQGPEFLIYFQGTGAADDSGLPNDRFFAVRPEGSVSTLKIQRTERGDSAVYLCASSLTYGGTEAFFGQGTRLTVV.